This T cell receptor beta chain is from a study of T cell responses to AZD1222 COVID-19 vaccine. Study information: Pooled samples include second doses given at about 4 or 12 weeks. General study results and limits: Within unmutated variant regions lay the reported targets of nearly half of spike-specific TCRs.

Looked up from germline, CDR1 is MNHNS and CDR2 is SASEGT. Trimming removed 4 bases at V and 2 bases at J, with 15 bases between. CDR3 length equals 16 residues. As regards this clone: Its antigen is as yet unknown.

Repertoires were generated with immunoSEQ multiplex PCR, while TCRdb's copy carries only in-frame clones and drops some. The sample shows approximately 120,000 clones, about 86% of them seen only once. Sequenced here: peripheral blood, sampled on day 0 of AZD1222 vaccination. The chain links TRBV6-1 to TRBJ1-3; D perhaps matches TRBD1 (5 bases). The source of this sequence is an adult in good health. The CDR3 coding sequence is TGTGCCAGCAGTGCTCTGGGACCCGGCACTGGAAACACCATATATTTT. This codes for CASSALGPGTGNTIYF.